Following are 12 T cell receptor beta chains from one sample sequenced in a study of shared clonotypes between healthy human individuals. Only in-frame clones appear in the TCRdb table, and some are missing; sequencing was by immunoSEQ multiplex PCR. The repertoire includes approximately 1.4 million clones, around 98% of them detected once, and approximately 0.44% sits in the top ten. The source material was naive CD4+ T cells sorted from blood. As for subset: CD45RA+ positively selected. These TCRs come from a man aged 30 to 45 in good health.

The chain recombines TRBV27 with TRBJ2-7; D is uncertain. CDR1 and CDR2 from the germline V gene are MNHEY and SMNVEV (reference sequence). This CDR3 is 14 amino acids long. V lost 5 bases and J lost 0, with 11 bases in between. CDR3 protein: CASSPRVSSYEQYF. CDR3 nucleotide sequence: TGTGCCAGCAGTCCTAGGGTAAGCTCCTACGAGCAGTACTTC.

The chain joins TRBV29-1 to TRBJ2-1, with 8 bases identical to TRBD1. V was clipped by 6 bases and J by 7 bases; unmatched bases: 11. This CDR3 has 14 amino acids. Germline CDR1 and CDR2: SQVTM and ANQGSEA. CDR3 protein: CSVPTGAGQNEQFF. The CDR3 nucleotides are TGCAGCGTACCGACAGGGGCCGGCCAGAATGAGCAGTTCTTC.

The chain couples TRBV30 to TRBJ1-6; D might be TRBD1 (5 bases). This CDR3 comprises 14 residues. CDR1 is GTSNPN and CDR2 is SVGIG in the germline V gene (reference sequence). V shed 5 bases and J shed 5 bases, with 13 bases lying between them. CDR3 nucleotide sequence: TGTGCCTGGTGGACTGGAGGGGATAATTCACCCCTCCACTTT. Its translation is CAWWTGGDNSPLHF.

This clone was recorded a few times. The rearrangement links TRBV6-1 to TRBJ1-2; D unclear. V was pared by 10 bases and J by 5 bases, with 8 bases between. Germline loops: CDR1 MNHNS, CDR2 SASEGT. The CDR3 consists of 10 residues. The CDR3: CATLRYGYTF. CDR3 DNA: TGTGCCACCCTTCGATATGGCTACACCTTC.

The V call is TRBV5-1, the J call TRBJ2-2, with 9 nucleotides matching TRBD2. The ends lost 5 bases at V and 0 bases at J; junction bases unmatched: 11. The CDR3 covers 18 residues. Germline V CDR1 and CDR2: SGHRS, YFSETQ. The CDR3 DNA follows: TGCGCCAGCAGTGTACTAGCGGGTATAATCGCGAACACCGGGGAGCTGTTTTTT. Translating gives CASSVLAGIIANTGELFF.

This chain uses TRBV18 with TRBJ2-1, with 7 bases identical to TRBD1. Germline V CDR1 and CDR2: KGHSH, LQKENI. This CDR3 contains 17 residues. Unmatched junction bases numbered 20, after V lost 3 bases and J lost 12 bases. The CDR3 sequence: CASSPPGQASSVIGQFF. The CDR3 coding sequence is TGTGCCAGCTCACCCCCCGGACAGGCCTCTTCGGTAATAGGGCAGTTCTTC.

J is TRBJ2-1 and V is TRBV18; D gene unclear. V dropped 5 bases and J dropped 2 bases, with 13 bases sitting between them. The germline V gene has CDR1 KGHSH and CDR2 LQKENI. The CDR3 spans 15 residues. CDR3 in DNA: TGTGCCAGCTCAGTTTTCTCCTACCCCTACAATGAGCAGTTCTTC. Its protein product is CASSVFSYPYNEQFF.

The V gene is TRBV9, the J gene TRBJ1-3; D perhaps matches TRBD1 (5 bases). Germline lookup yields CDR1 SGDLS and CDR2 YYNGEE. Between the trimmed V and J ends, which lost 0 bases and 0 bases, there was a span of 7 bases. The CDR3 sequence is 15 residues long. The CDR3 loop is CASSVDGGSGNTIYF. The CDR3 DNA reads as TGTGCCAGCAGCGTAGATGGGGGCTCTGGAAACACCATATATTTT.

CDR3: CASSAGLAGGPPYNEQFF. DNA of the CDR3: TGTGCCAGCAGCGCGGGACTAGCGGGAGGGCCACCCTACAATGAGCAGTTCTTC. The rearrangement links TRBV7-8 to TRBJ2-1, with TRBD2 matching 16 bases. This CDR3 has 18 residues. Germline CDR1 SGHVS, CDR2 FQNEAQ. V was pared by 5 bases and J by 2 bases, with 6 bases of the junction left unmatched.

The rearrangement uses TRBV6-1 and TRBJ2-7; tentatively, D is TRBD1 (6 bases). CDR1 MNHNS and CDR2 SASEGT come from the germline V gene. This CDR3 contains 15 residues. V lost 6 bases and J 4 bases, leaving 19 bases between the germline ends. CDR3 loop: CASRGRGTNLYEQYF. The CDR3 coding sequence is TGTGCCAGCAGGGGAAGAGGGACAAATCTGTACGAGCAGTACTTC.

The chain carries TRBV7-8 and TRBJ2-7; no clear D gene. Per germline, CDR1 SGHVS and CDR2 FQNEAQ. Trimming stripped 3 bases from V and 7 bases from J, with 7 bases between. This CDR3 is built from 11 residues. As DNA, the CDR3 is TGTGCCAGCAGCTTCCATCGGGAGCAGTACTTC. Translating gives CASSFHREQYF.

The gene calls are TRBV28 and TRBJ2-3; 9 nucleotides align to TRBD1. V was clipped by 5 bases and J by 4 bases; unmatched bases: 7. The CDR3 is 15 residues long. Germline lookup yields CDR1 MDHEN and CDR2 SYDVKM. CDR3 protein: CASSRKTGGADTQYF. CDR3 DNA sequence: TGTGCCAGCAGTAGGAAGACAGGGGGGGCAGATACGCAGTATTTT.